The sequence of this TCR beta chain was determined in a study of OX40 agonist ivuxolimab in advanced cancers. V lost 1 base, J lost 2 bases, and 7 bases stayed unmatched. Germline V gene sequence: CDR1 LGHNA, CDR2 YNFKEQ. There are 17 residues in the CDR3. Clones were read by immunoSEQ multiplex PCR, and TCRdb kept only the in-frame ones, dropping some. This sample has 37,000 or so clones; 86% occur once, and the top ten carry 2% to 2.5%. V and J are TRBV4-2 and TRBJ1-4; TRBD1 matches 7 bases. Material: CD4+ or CD8+ T cells sorted from blood, obtained in a trial of the OX40 agonist ivuxolimab. The TCR was taken from an adult with an advanced solid tumor such as melanoma, head and neck, liver or kidney cancer. CDR3 in amino acids: CASSQGQGRGTNEKLFF. CDR3 DNA sequence: TGTGCCAGCAGCCAAGGACAGGGCCGAGGGACTAATGAAAAACTGTTTTTT.